The entry below describes one T cell receptor beta chain. Antigen: not known. The data originate from a study of blood T cells in healthy people across ages. With a J-beta primer mix and a sample-barcoded 5' primer, a second PCR ran 7 to 11 cycles. Each cDNA molecule, via a template-switch adaptor with 12 random nucleotides, was tagged. TCRdb re-called the 5' RACE reads with MiXCR, one entry per CDR3 protein. The sample lists about 1.5 million distinct CDR3 sequences, 35% to 45% seen once, with about 3.8% in the top ten. General study findings and limits: CMV infection status of these donors was not known. Long-lived donors exceeded aged donors in naive CD4+ cells and diversity. Researchers deemed the diversity estimates from one million T cells underestimates.

This clonotype originated in a woman aged 18-35 years in good health. Source material: blood.

This chain's CDR3 is CASSEYFEQYF. CDR3 in DNA: TGTGCCAGCAGTGAATATTTTGAGCAGTACTTC. The chain is built from TRBV6-1 and TRBJ2-7; unclear D gene. Germline loops: CDR1 MNHNS, CDR2 SASEGT. The CDR3 spans 11 residues. V lost 2 bases and J 7 bases, leaving 6 bases between the germline ends.